One sample yielded the 27 T cell receptor beta chains listed below, sequenced in a study of blood T cell repertoires in COVID-19. The table came from immunoSEQ multiplex PCR; TCRdb's copy has only in-frame clones and leaves some out. In the table there are 250,000 to 350,000 clones, approximately 86% of which are singletons. Sequenced input: peripheral blood. The receptors shown here come from a woman between 50 and 59 years old who had recovered from COVID-19.

The J gene is TRBJ1-3, the V gene TRBV28; D not certain. V dropped 6 bases and J dropped 0 bases, with 9 bases sitting between them. CDR3 length: 14 amino acids. Germline V lookup: CDR1 MDHEN, CDR2 SYDVKM. The DNA for the CDR3 is TGTGCCAGCAGAAACCGCGACTCTGGAAACACCATATATTTT. Translating gives CASRNRDSGNTIYF. Filled out from reference TRBV28 and TRBJ1-3, the complete variable domain reads DVKVTQSSRYLVKRTGEKVFLECVQDMDHENMFWYRQDPGLGLRLIYFSYDVKMKEKGDIPEGYSVSREKKERFSLILESASTNQTSMYLCASRNRDSGNTIYFGEGSWLTVV.

The chain carries TRBV3-1 (or the pseudogene TRBV3-2) and TRBJ2-3; 8 bases are shared with TRBD1. J lost 0 bases, V lost 4 bases, and 9 bases had no gene match. Germline CDR1 and CDR2: LGHDT and YNNKEL (reference sequence). This CDR3 comprises 17 residues. For the CDR3, the DNA is TGTGCCAGCAGCCCCCCTAGACAGGGGCATAGCACAGATACGCAGTATTTT. This sequence encodes CASSPPRQGHSTDTQYF.

The CDR3 region has the DNA TGTGCCAGCAGCTTCTGGACAGGGAACGCTAACTATGGCTACACCTTC. It specifies CASSFWTGNANYGYTF. The chain is built from TRBV7-2 and TRBJ1-2, with 8 bases identical to TRBD1. Germline values: CDR1 SGHTA, CDR2 FQGNSA. The CDR3 contains 16 residues. V gave up 3 bases and J gave up 0 bases; unmatched junction bases: 6.

The chain is built from TRBV10-3 and TRBJ1-2, with D tentatively TRBD1 (5 bases). V was cut by 4 bases and J by 8 bases, with 14 bases left in between. Germline lookup yields CDR1 ENHRY and CDR2 SYGVKD. The length of the CDR3 is 13 residues. The CDR3 nucleotides are TGTGCCATCAGTGCGGACACCATGGGAGGCTACACCTTC. As protein: CAISADTMGGYTF.

The table lists this clone with a few counts. The J gene is TRBJ1-6, the V gene TRBV6-5; D might be TRBD1 (5 bases). V was clipped by 6 bases and J by 11 bases, with 17 bases between them. In germline, CDR1 is MNHEY, CDR2 SVGAGI. The CDR3 loop spans 14 amino acids. This CDR3 reads CASSPAWGETPLHF. In DNA form, the CDR3 reads TGTGCCAGCAGCCCCGCATGGGGCGAGACACCCCTCCACTTT.

The chain has TRBV7-2 and TRBJ2-5; D may be TRBD1 (6 bases). Trimming pared 2 bases from V and 1 base from J, leaving 11 bases between. CDR1 SGHTA and CDR2 FQGNSA come from the germline V gene. The CDR3 runs to 15 residues. The CDR3 DNA is TGTGCCAGCAGCTTAATAGGGACACCCCAAGAGACCCAGTACTTC. This codes for CASSLIGTPQETQYF.

J is TRBJ2-3 and V is TRBV10-3, with 9 bases aligning to TRBD2. Germline V lookup: CDR1 ENHRY, CDR2 SYGVKD. This CDR3 has 16 amino acids. The ends lost 5 bases at V and 0 bases at J; junction bases unmatched: 6. In DNA form, the CDR3 reads TGTGCCATCAGTTATCTAGCGGGGACTAGCACAGATACGCAGTATTTT. Amino acid sequence: CAISYLAGTSTDTQYF.

The chain carries TRBV28 and TRBJ2-7, with D perhaps TRBD1 (5 bases). V was pared by 7 bases and J by 1 base, with 14 bases between. CDR3 length equals 14 residues. CDR1 and CDR2 (germline): MDHEN, SYDVKM. CDR3 protein: CASNNFRDSYEQYF. CDR3 nucleotide sequence: TGTGCCAGCAATAACTTCAGGGATTCCTACGAGCAGTACTTC.

The rearrangement joins TRBV5-8 to TRBJ2-7; D might be TRBD1 (5 bases). The CDR3 totals 13 residues. The germline V and J ends were trimmed by 5 bases and 2 bases, with 11 bases remaining between them. CDR1 and CDR2 (germline): SGHTS, YDEGEE. CDR3 loop: CASSPGRPYEQYF. CDR3 nucleotide sequence: TGTGCCAGCAGTCCAGGGCGGCCCTACGAGCAGTACTTC.

The V and J genes are TRBV6-1 and TRBJ1-6, with D unresolved. V was trimmed by 2 bases and J by 9 bases, leaving 8 bases between them. The V gene's germline CDR1 is MNHNS and CDR2 SASEGT. The CDR3 runs to 13 residues. CDR3 DNA sequence: TGTGCCAGCAGTGAAAGCGGATTTTCACCCCTCCACTTT. It yields the protein CASSESGFSPLHF.

To note about this clone: Within the sample, other DNA sequences also encode this same CDR3. The chain carries TRBV5-1 and TRBJ1-1, with 8 bases aligning to TRBD1. With 4 bases clipped from V and 0 bases from J, the junction kept 2 bases outside the gene matches. The CDR3 is 14 residues long. Germline-derived CDR1 and CDR2 are SGHRS and YFSETQ. The CDR3 nucleotides read TGCGCCAGCAGCATACAGGGGGTGAACACTGAAGCTTTCTTT. This translates into CASSIQGVNTEAFF.

The genes are TRBV7-2 and TRBJ2-7, with 7 bases fitting TRBD1. Germline V gene sequence: CDR1 SGHTA, CDR2 FQGNSA. There are 15 residues in the CDR3. J was trimmed by 7 bases and V by 4 bases; bases with no gene match: 13. The CDR3 region has the DNA TGTGCCAGCAGCTCCCCCAAAGGGGGCGTTTGGGAGCAGTACTTC. The encoded protein is CASSSPKGGVWEQYF.

This chain connects TRBV20-1 to TRBJ2-7; 7 nucleotides match TRBD1. The CDR3 length is 13 residues. CDR1 DFQATT and CDR2 SNEGSKA come from the germline V gene (reference sequence). The trim removed 3 bases at V and 6 bases at J, leaving 8 bases unmatched. The CDR3 sequence is CSASLAGGSEQYF. CDR3 coding DNA: TGCAGTGCTAGTCTGGCAGGGGGTTCCGAGCAGTACTTC.

This chain links TRBV6-6 with TRBJ1-6; D possibly corresponds to TRBD1 (6 bases). Between the trimmed V and J ends, which lost 5 bases and 0 bases, there was a span of 11 bases. The CDR3 length is 16 residues. Germline lookup yields CDR1 MNHNY and CDR2 SVGAGI (reference sequence). Written as DNA, the CDR3 is TGTGCCAGCAGTGCTACAGGGAGCTCCTATAATTCACCCCTCCACTTT. Translating it yields CASSATGSSYNSPLHF.

V usage is TRBV2 and J usage is TRBJ2-1, with 10 bases that match TRBD2. The CDR3 covers 13 residues. Looked up from germline, CDR1 is SNHLY and CDR2 is FYNNEI. V lost 8 bases, J lost 6 bases, and 4 bases stayed unmatched. The CDR3 is CASPSGSFNEQFF. The CDR3 DNA sequence: TGTGCCAGCCCTAGCGGGAGCTTCAATGAGCAGTTCTTC.

The chain joins TRBV5-8 to TRBJ2-5; 9 positions match TRBD2. The CDR3 length is 15 residues. Trimming cost V 3 bases and J 9 bases; bases outside gene matches: 12. Germline V CDR1 and CDR2: SGHTS, YDEGEE. The CDR3, as DNA: TGTGCCAGCAGCTCTTTGGCGGGAGGGCCCCGGTCCCAGTACTTC. Amino acids: CASSSLAGGPRSQYF.

This chain connects TRBV28 to TRBJ1-4; 8 bases map to TRBD1. Germline lookup yields CDR1 MDHEN and CDR2 SYDVKM. Losses at the gene ends were 6 bases for V and 3 bases for J; bases not matched to a gene: 12. This CDR3 spans 17 amino acids. DNA for the CDR3: TGTGCCAGCAGAAGGGGTACAGGGGGGGTATCTAATGAAAAACTGTTTTTT. This translates into CASRRGTGGVSNEKLFF.

The chain is built from TRBV5-1 and TRBJ2-7; 7 bases line up with TRBD1. The ends lost 7 bases at V and 4 bases at J; junction bases unmatched: 11. Germline CDR1 and CDR2: SGHRS and YFSETQ. The CDR3 extends over 14 amino acids. CDR3 sequence (DNA): TGCGCCAGCCACCCTCGGACAGGTCCTTACGAGCAGTACTTC. It specifies CASHPRTGPYEQYF.

The chain has TRBV19 and TRBJ1-1; D perhaps matches TRBD1 (6 bases). Germline CDR1 and CDR2: LNHDA and SQIVND (reference sequence). The CDR3 has 13 residues. V lost 6 bases and J 6 bases, leaving 14 bases between the germline ends. CDR3 bases: TGTGCCAGTAGACCCCGGACAGTTCCTGAAGCTTTCTTT. Protein: CASRPRTVPEAFF.

J is TRBJ1-3 and V is TRBV28, with D tentatively TRBD1 (6 bases). Germline V lookup: CDR1 MDHEN, CDR2 SYDVKM. The ends were cut back, 2 bases at V and 0 bases at J, with 8 bases in the middle. The CDR3 is made up of 15 amino acids. The CDR3 sequence is CASSLGGPSGNTIYF. Written as DNA, the CDR3 is TGTGCCAGCAGTTTAGGGGGCCCCTCTGGAAACACCATATATTTT.

The chain employs TRBV4-3 and TRBJ2-1; D is unclear. CDR1 and CDR2 (germline): LGHNA, YSLEER. Trimming removed 0 bases from V and 7 bases from J, with 10 bases in between. CDR3 length: 14 residues. The CDR3 loop is CASSQDPTFNEQFF. The DNA for the CDR3 is TGCGCCAGCAGCCAAGACCCTACGTTTAATGAGCAGTTCTTC.

This clone was observed a single time. The chain links TRBV27 to TRBJ2-7, with TRBD1 identical over 11 bases. V was pared by 4 bases and J by 4 bases, with 9 bases of the junction left unmatched. Germline-derived CDR1 and CDR2 are MNHEY and SMNVEV (reference sequence). This CDR3 comprises 16 residues. DNA for the CDR3: TGTGCCAGCAGTTCGGACAGGGGGCGCGGCCGATACGAGCAGTACTTC. The encoded protein is CASSSDRGRGRYEQYF.

V usage is TRBV5-1 and J usage is TRBJ1-1, with D possibly being TRBD1 (5 bases). This CDR3 comprises 14 residues. V was clipped by 4 bases and J by 7 bases, with 17 bases between them. Germline assignment: CDR1 SGHRS and CDR2 YFSETQ. CDR3 loop: CASSLDWGGGEAFF. The CDR3 DNA sequence: TGCGCCAGCAGCCTAGACTGGGGGGGTGGTGAAGCTTTCTTT.

This chain joins TRBV3-1 (or the pseudogene TRBV3-2) and TRBJ1-4; D gene uncertain. This CDR3 is 12 amino acids long. With 3 bases removed from V and 4 bases from J, the gap between germline ends came to 3 bases. Looked up from germline, CDR1 is LGHDT and CDR2 is YNNKEL (reference sequence). The CDR3 sequence: CASSHLNEKLFF. CDR3 nucleotides: TGTGCCAGCAGCCACCTTAATGAAAAACTGTTTTTT.

This clone was detected only once. This rearrangement joins TRBV28 to TRBJ2-7; D perhaps matches TRBD2 (6 bases). The V end lost 2 bases, the J end lost 0 bases, and 14 bases lay between the germline ends. Germline assignment: CDR1 MDHEN and CDR2 SYDVKM. This CDR3 has 16 amino acids. CDR3 in DNA: TGTGCCAGCAGTTTACGACTAGATGTTTCCTCCTACGAGCAGTACTTC. It yields the protein CASSLRLDVSSYEQYF.

The V call is TRBV5-6, the J call TRBJ2-7, with 7 bases fitting TRBD2. Germline V lookup: CDR1 SGHDT, CDR2 YYEEEE. The length of the CDR3 is 15 residues. The V segment lost 2 bases and the J segment 2 bases; nucleotides outside the gene matches: 7. The CDR3 is CASSFVALAAYEQYF. As DNA, the CDR3 is TGTGCCAGCAGCTTCGTAGCGCTAGCGGCCTACGAGCAGTACTTC.

This clone has a single count. The rearrangement links TRBV4-3 to TRBJ2-1; 7 nucleotides agree with TRBD2. The CDR3 runs 15 residues. V was pared by 1 base and J by 6 bases, with 6 bases of the junction left unmatched. Germline-derived CDR1 and CDR2 are LGHNA and YSLEER. The CDR3 sequence is CASSQVTSRGNEQFF. CDR3 nucleotide sequence: TGCGCCAGCAGCCAAGTGACTAGCCGGGGCAATGAGCAGTTCTTC.